These 2 T cell receptor beta chains originate from one sample sequenced in a study of shared clonotypes between healthy human individuals. Profiled with immunoSEQ multiplex PCR; TCRdb holds only in-frame clones, not every one. This sample carries around 700,000 clones, roughly 72% of them seen once, and the ten largest clones take around 1.8%. The sample comprised memory CD4+ T cells sorted from blood. The subset here: CD45RA-negative fraction. These receptors were taken from a woman aged 25 to 39 in good health.

The chain couples TRBV25-1 to TRBJ2-7; 8 positions match TRBD2. The CDR3 sequence is 17 residues long. Unmatched junction bases numbered 12, after V lost 1 base and J lost 4 bases. Germline assignment: CDR1 MGHDK and CDR2 SYGVNS. The CDR3 DNA reads as TGTGCCAGCAGTGAATCCCCAAATAGCGGGATCTCATACGAGCAGTACTTC. Its translation: CASSESPNSGISYEQYF.

CDR3 amino acids: CSVGGDNEQFF. The CDR3 DNA follows: TGCAGTGTCGGAGGAGACAATGAGCAGTTCTTC. The chain uses TRBV20-1 and TRBJ2-1, with D tentatively TRBD2 (5 bases). The CDR3 consists of 11 residues. Trimming removed 7 bases at V and 5 bases at J, with 9 bases between. Germline V CDR1 and CDR2: DFQATT, SNEGSKA (reference sequence).